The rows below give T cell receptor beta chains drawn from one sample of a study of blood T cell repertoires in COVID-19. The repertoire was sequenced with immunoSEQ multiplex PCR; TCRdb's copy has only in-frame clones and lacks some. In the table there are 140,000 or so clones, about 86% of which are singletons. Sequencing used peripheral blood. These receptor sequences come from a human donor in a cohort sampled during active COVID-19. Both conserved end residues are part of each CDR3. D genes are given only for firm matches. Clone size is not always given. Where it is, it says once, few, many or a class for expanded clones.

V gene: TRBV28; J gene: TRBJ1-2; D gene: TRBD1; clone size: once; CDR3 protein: CASTGQGVFGYTF; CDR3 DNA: TGTGCCAGCACGGGACAGGGGGTATTCGGCTACACCTTC
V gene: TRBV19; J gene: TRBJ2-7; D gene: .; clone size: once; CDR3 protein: CASSRTSSYEQYF; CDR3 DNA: TGTGCCAGTAGCCGGACTTCTTCCTACGAGCAGTACTTC
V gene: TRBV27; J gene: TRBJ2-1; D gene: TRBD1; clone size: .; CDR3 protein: CASSGPGDRLYNEQFF; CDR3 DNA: TGTGCCAGCAGTGGCCCTGGGGACAGGCTGTACAATGAGCAGTTCTTC
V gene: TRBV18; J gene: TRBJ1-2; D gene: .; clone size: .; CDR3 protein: CASSSQGSESYGYTF; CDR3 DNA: TGTGCCAGCTCCTCGCAGGGCTCGGAGAGCTATGGCTACACCTTC
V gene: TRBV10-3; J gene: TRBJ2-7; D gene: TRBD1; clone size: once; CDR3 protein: CAISYRDSYEQYF; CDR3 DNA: TGTGCCATCAGTTACCGGGACAGCTACGAGCAGTACTTC
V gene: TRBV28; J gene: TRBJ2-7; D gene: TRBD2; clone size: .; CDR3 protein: CASSSVIVLAEAQLKPYEQYF; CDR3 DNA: TGTGCCAGCAGTTCAGTAATAGTGCTAGCGGAGGCCCAGTTAAAGCCCTACGAGCAGTACTTC
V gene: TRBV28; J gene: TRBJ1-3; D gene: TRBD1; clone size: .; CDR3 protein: CASSPPGTGGNTIYF; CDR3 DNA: TGTGCCAGCAGTCCACCCGGGACAGGGGGGAACACCATATATTTT
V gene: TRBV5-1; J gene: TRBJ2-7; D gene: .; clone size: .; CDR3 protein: CASTWGSRGSYEQYF; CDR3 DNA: TGCGCCAGCACGTGGGGTTCCAGGGGAAGCTACGAGCAGTACTTC
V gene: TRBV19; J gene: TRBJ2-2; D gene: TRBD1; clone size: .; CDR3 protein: CASSMRTGLTGELFF; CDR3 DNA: TGTGCCAGTAGTATGAGGACAGGGTTGACCGGGGAGCTGTTTTTT
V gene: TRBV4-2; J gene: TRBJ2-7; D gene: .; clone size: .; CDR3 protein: CASSQENGLYEQYF; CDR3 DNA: TGTGCCAGCAGCCAAGAGAATGGGCTATACGAGCAGTACTTC
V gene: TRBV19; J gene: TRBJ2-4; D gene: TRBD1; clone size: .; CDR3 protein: CASRKQGAENIQYF; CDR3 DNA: TGTGCCAGTAGGAAACAGGGGGCGGAAAACATTCAGTACTTC
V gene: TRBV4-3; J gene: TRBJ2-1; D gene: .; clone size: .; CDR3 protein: CASSQAAGHNEQFF; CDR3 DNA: TGCGCCAGCAGCCAAGCTGCAGGGCACAATGAGCAGTTCTTC
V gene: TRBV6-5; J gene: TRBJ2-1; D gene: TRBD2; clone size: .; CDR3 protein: CASSLAVNEQFF; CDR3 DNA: TGTGCCAGCAGCCTAGCGGTTAATGAGCAGTTCTTC
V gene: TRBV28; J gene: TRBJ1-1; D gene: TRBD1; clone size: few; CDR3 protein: CASSIHGTGNTEAFF; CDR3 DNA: TGTGCCAGCAGTATACACGGGACAGGGAACACTGAAGCTTTCTTT
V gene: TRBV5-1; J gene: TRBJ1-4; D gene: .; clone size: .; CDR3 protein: CASSIGGANNEKLFF; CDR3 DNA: TGCGCCAGCAGCATTGGCGGGGCCAATAATGAAAAACTGTTTTTT
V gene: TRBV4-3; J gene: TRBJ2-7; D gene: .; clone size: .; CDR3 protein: CASSQVTGFAYEQYF; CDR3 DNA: TGCGCCAGCAGCCAAGTCACAGGGTTTGCCTACGAGCAGTACTTC